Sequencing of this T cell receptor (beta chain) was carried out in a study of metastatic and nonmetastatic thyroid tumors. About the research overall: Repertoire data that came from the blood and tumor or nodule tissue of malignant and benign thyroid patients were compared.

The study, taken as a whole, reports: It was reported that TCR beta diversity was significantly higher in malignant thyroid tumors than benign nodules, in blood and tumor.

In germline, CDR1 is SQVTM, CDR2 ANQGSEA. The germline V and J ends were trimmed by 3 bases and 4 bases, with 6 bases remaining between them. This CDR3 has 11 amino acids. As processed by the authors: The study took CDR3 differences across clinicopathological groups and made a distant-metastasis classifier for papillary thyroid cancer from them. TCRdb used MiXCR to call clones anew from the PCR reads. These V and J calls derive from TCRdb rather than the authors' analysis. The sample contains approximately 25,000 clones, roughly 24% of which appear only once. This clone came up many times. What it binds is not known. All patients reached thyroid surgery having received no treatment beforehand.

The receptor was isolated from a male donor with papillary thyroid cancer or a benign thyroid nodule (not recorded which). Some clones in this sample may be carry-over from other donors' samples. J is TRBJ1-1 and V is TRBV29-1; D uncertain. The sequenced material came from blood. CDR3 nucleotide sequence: TGCAGCGTTGATGAGGGCACTGAAGCTTTCTTT. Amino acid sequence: CSVDEGTEAFF.